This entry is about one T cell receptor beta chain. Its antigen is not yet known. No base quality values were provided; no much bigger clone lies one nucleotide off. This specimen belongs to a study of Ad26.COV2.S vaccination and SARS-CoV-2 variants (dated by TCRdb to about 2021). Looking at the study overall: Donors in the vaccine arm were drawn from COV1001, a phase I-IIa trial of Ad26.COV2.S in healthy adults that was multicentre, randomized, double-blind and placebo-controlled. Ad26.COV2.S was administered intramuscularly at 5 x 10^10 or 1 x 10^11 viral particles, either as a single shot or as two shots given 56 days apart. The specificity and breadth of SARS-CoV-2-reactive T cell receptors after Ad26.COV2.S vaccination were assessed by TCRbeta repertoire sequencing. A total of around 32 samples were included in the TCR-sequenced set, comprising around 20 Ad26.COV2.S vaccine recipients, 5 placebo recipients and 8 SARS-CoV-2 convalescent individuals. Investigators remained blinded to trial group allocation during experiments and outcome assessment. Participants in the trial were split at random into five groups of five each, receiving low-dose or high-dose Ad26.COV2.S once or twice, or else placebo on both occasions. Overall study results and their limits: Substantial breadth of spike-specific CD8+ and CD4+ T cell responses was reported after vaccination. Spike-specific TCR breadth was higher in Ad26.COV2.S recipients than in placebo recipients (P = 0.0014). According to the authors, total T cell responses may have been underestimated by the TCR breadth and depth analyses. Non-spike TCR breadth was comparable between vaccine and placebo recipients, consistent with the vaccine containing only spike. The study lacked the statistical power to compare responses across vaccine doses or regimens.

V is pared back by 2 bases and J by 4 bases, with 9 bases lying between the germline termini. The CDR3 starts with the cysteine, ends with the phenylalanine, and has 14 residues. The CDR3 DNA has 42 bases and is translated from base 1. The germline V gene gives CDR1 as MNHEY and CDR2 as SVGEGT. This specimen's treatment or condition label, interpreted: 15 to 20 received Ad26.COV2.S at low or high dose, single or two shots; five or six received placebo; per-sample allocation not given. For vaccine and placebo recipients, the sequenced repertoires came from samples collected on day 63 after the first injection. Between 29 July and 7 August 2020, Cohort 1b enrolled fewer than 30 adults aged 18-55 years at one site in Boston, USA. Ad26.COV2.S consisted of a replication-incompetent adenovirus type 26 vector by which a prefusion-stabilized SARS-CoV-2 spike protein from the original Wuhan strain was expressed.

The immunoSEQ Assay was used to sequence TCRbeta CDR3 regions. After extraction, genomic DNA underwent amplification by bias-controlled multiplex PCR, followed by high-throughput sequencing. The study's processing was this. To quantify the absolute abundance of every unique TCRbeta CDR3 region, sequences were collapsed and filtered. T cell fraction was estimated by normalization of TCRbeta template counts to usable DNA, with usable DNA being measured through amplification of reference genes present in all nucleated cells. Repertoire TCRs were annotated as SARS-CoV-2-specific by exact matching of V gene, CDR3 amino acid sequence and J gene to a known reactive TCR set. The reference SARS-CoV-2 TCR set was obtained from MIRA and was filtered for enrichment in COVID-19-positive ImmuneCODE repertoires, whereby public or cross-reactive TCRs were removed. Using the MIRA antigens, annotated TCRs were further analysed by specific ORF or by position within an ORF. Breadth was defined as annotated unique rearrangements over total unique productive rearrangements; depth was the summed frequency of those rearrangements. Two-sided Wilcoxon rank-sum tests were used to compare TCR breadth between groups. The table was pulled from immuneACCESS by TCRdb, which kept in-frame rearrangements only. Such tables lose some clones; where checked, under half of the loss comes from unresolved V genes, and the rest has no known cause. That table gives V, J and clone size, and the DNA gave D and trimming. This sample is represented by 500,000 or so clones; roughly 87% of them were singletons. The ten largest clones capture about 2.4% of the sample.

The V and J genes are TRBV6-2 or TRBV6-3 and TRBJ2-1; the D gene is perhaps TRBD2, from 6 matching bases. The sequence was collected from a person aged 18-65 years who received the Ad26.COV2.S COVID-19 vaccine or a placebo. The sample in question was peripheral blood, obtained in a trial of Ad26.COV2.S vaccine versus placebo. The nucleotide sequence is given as TGTGCCAGCAGTTACACCGGGACTTACAATGAGCAGTTCTTC. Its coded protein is CASSYTGTYNEQFF.